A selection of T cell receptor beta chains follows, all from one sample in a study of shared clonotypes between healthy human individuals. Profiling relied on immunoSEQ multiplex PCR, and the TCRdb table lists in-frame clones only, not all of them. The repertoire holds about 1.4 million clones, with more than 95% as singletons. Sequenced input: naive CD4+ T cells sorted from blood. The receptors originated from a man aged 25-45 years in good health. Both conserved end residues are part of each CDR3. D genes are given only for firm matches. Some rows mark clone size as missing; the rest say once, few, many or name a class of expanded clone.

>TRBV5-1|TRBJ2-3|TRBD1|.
TGCGCCAGCAGCTCCCCTGGACAGGAGTATACAGATACGCAGTATTTT
CASSSPGQEYTDTQYF
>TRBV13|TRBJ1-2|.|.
TGTGCCAGCAGCGCAAACAGGAATGGCTACACCTTC
CASSANRNGYTF
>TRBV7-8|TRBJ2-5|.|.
TGTGCCAGCAGCTCACACGCCCGTTGGGCCTCCTCACGCCAAGAGACCCAGTACTTC
CASSSHARWASSRQETQYF
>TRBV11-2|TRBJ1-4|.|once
TGTGCCAGCAGCCCCGCCCGGGGACCTAGGGCGGGAGAAAAACTGTTTTTT
CASSPARGPRAGEKLFF
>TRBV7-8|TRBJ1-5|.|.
TGTGCCAGCAGCTTAGCCCCCTACCCTAGCAATCAGCCCCAGCATTTT
CASSLAPYPSNQPQHF
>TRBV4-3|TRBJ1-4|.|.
TGCGCCAGCAGCCAAGATTTCTTAGGACAGTCAGTTGGTGCTGAAAAACTGTTTTTT
CASSQDFLGQSVGAEKLFF
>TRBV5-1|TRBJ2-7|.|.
TGCGCCAGCAGCCCGGGGACCTACGAGCAGTACTTC
CASSPGTYEQYF
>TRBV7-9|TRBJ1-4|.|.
TGTGCCAGCAGCTTAATCGGACTGTCGAATGAAAAACTGTTTTTT
CASSLIGLSNEKLFF
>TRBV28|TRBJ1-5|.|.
TGTGCCAGCAGTTTTAGGTCGGGGAATCAGCCCCAGCATTTT
CASSFRSGNQPQHF
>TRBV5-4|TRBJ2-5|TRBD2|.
TGTGCCAGCACCACCGGGCGGGGGGAGACCCAGTACTTC
CASTTGRGETQYF
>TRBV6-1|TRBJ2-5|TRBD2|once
TGTGCCAGCAGGGAAGGAGGGCCAGCGGGAGTTAGAGAGACCCAGTACTTC
CASREGGPAGVRETQYF
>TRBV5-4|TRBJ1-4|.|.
TGTGCCAGCAGCTTGGGGGGGACTAATGAAAAACTGTTTTTT
CASSLGGTNEKLFF
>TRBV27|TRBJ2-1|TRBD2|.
TGTGCCAGCAGTGTAGCGGGCTCCTACAATGAGCAGTTCTTC
CASSVAGSYNEQFF
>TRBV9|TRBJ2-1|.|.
TGTGCCAGCAGCGTATCCCCCTACGATGAGCAGTTCTTC
CASSVSPYDEQFF
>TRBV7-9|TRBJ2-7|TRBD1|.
TGTGCCAGCAGCTCGGACAGGGAATACGAGCAGTACTTC
CASSSDREYEQYF
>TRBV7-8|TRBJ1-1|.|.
TGTGCCAGCAGCTTATGGCATTTGAACACTGAAGCTTTCTTT
CASSLWHLNTEAFF
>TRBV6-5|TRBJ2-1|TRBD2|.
TGTGCCAGCAGTTCCCGGGAGGGTTCCTACAATGAGCAGTTCTTC
CASSSREGSYNEQFF
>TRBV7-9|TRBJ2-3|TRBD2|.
TGTGCCAGCAGCTTACCGAACACCGGGACTAGCGGGAACACAGATACGCAGTATTTT
CASSLPNTGTSGNTDTQYF
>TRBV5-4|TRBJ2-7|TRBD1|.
TGTGCCAGCAGCCCCCCGGGACAGTACTACGAGCAGTACTTC
CASSPPGQYYEQYF
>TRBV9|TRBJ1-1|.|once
TGTGCCAGCAGCGTTCTCACAGGCAACACTGAAGCTTTCTTT
CASSVLTGNTEAFF
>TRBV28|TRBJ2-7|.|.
TGTGCCAGCAGTTTATCCGATCAGGTCCTCTACGAGCAGTACTTC
CASSLSDQVLYEQYF
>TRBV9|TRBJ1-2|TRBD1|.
TGTGCCAGCAGCACCCGCGGCGGACAGGGGTATTATGGCTACACCTTC
CASSTRGGQGYYGYTF
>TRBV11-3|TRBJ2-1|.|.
TGTGCCAGCAGCTTAAAGTATCAGAATGAGCAGTTCTTC
CASSLKYQNEQFF
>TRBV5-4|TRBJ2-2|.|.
TGTGCCAGCAGCGCGATACCCGGGGGGGAGCTGTTTTTT
CASSAIPGGELFF
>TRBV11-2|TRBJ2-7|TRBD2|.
TGTGCCAGCAGCTCGCCGAATGGACTAGCGGGAAACTACGAGCAGTACTTC
CASSSPNGLAGNYEQYF
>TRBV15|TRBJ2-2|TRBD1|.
TGTGCCACCAGCAGCCGGACAGGGGTTACCGGGGAGCTGTTTTTT
CATSSRTGVTGELFF
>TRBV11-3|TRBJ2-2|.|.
TGTGCCAGCAGCCCTACGACGTCGGGTACCGGGGAGCTGTTTTTT
CASSPTTSGTGELFF
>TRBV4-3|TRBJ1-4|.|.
TGCGCCAGCAGCCTAGGACAGTATAATGAAAAACTGTTTTTT
CASSLGQYNEKLFF
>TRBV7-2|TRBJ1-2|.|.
TGTGCCAGCAGCTTAGTTTTAGGAGGTAATGGCTACACCTTC
CASSLVLGGNGYTF
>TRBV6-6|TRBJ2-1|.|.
TGTGCCACCCTAGCATACTCCTACAATGAGCAGTTCTTC
CATLAYSYNEQFF
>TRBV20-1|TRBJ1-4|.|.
TGCAGTGCTAGGGTAGAAACACTGTTTTTT
CSARVETLFF
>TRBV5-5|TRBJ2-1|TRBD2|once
TGTGCCACCACCCGAGTAGCGGGAGGCACCTACAATGAGCAGTTCTTC
CATTRVAGGTYNEQFF
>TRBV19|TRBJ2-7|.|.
TGTGCCAGTAGCCTCGGGACACCCCAAAGGGAGCAGTACTTC
CASSLGTPQREQYF
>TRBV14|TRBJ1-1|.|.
TGTGCCAGCAGCCAAGTGTGGGCGAACACTGAAGCTTTCTTT
CASSQVWANTEAFF
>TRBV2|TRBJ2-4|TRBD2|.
TGTGCCAGCAGTGGGGGAGGGCGGGCCAAAAACATTCAGTACTTC
CASSGGGRAKNIQYF
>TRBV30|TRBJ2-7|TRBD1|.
TGTGCCTGGAGTGTACGACAGGGGAGGAGCGAGCAGTACTTC
CAWSVRQGRSEQYF
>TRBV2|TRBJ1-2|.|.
TGTGCCAGCAGTGGGCAGAACTATGGCTACACCTTC
CASSGQNYGYTF
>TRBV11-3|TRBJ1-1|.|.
TGTGCCAGCAGCCGGAGGGGGGCTGAAGCTTTCTTT
CASSRRGAEAFF
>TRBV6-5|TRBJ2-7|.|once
TGTGCCAGCAGTGAGGCCTACGAGCAGTACTTC
CASSEAYEQYF
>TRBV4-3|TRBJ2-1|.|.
TGCGCCAGCAGCCACGCTGTCGTGGGACTTAACAATGAGCAGTTCTTC
CASSHAVVGLNNEQFF
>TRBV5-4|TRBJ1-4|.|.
TGTGCCAGCAGCCTGGGGGGAAAACTGTTTTTT
CASSLGGKLFF
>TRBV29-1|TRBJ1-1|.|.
TGCAGCGTTAAAGGCGGACAGAACACTGAAGCTTTCTTT
CSVKGGQNTEAFF
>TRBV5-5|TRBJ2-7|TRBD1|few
TGTGCCAGCAGCCCGACAGGGGTCGGCTACGAGCAGTACTTC
CASSPTGVGYEQYF
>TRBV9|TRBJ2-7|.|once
TGTGCCAGCAGCCCAAAAGGCCCTTCCTACGAGCAGTACTTC
CASSPKGPSYEQYF
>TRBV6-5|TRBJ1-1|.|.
TGTGCCAGCAGTTACCTTGACGGGACTGAAGCTTTCTTT
CASSYLDGTEAFF
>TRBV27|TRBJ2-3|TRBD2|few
TGTGCCAGCCTCGCGCGGGGGGGCGCAGATACGCAGTATTTT
CASLARGGADTQYF